These 8 T cell receptor beta chains came from one sample sequenced in a study of T cell repertoires in aging, cancer and after chemotherapy. The template was genomic DNA from peripheral blood, not RNA. Rearranged V-D-J TRB sequences were amplified with a mixed TRB-A/B primer pool. TCRdb itself ran the multiplex PCR reads through MiXCR, one entry per CDR3 protein. This repertoire shows fewer than 4,500 distinct CDR3 sequences, 25% to 35% found once; its top ten account for 22%. The source material was blood. These receptors came from a human donor with a solid tumor.

By sample share, this clonotype is medium-sized. The rearrangement joins TRBV6-5 to TRBJ2-3, with 10 bases matching TRBD2. CDR1 is MNHEY and CDR2 is SVGAGI in the germline V gene. The CDR3 loop spans 18 amino acids. The trim removed 0 bases at V and 3 bases at J, leaving 9 bases unmatched. The CDR3 sequence is CASSYSFSGRGKTDTQYF. In nucleotides, the CDR3 is TGTGCCAGCAGTTACTCATTCAGCGGGAGGGGGAAGACAGATACGCAGTATTTT.

This rearrangement joins TRBV7-2 to TRBJ2-3; 12 nucleotides line up with TRBD2. Trimming took 5 bases from V and 0 from J; bases not matched to a gene: 3. Germline V gives CDR1 SGHTA, CDR2 FQGNSA. This CDR3 contains 16 residues. The CDR3 region is CASSQGTSGSTDTQYF. The CDR3 DNA reads TGTGCCAGCAGCCAAGGGACTAGCGGGAGCACAGATACGCAGTATTTT.

This clonotype was counted only a few times. The chain links TRBV27 to TRBJ2-5; D remains unclear. CDR1 is MNHEY and CDR2 is SMNVEV in the germline V gene (reference sequence). V lost 3 bases and J lost 4, with 12 bases in between. The CDR3 covers 14 residues. The CDR3 sequence: CASSFARKLETQYF. The CDR3 nucleotides are TGTGCCAGCAGTTTCGCCAGAAAGTTAGAGACCCAGTACTTC.

This clonotype has a handful of counts. This CDR3 is CAISAGQGVTEAFF. CDR3 DNA: TGTGCCATCAGTGCAGGACAGGGAGTAACTGAAGCTTTCTTT. V gene TRBV10-3 combines with J gene TRBJ1-1; 8 bases map to TRBD1. Losses at the gene ends were 4 bases for V and 5 bases for J; bases not matched to a gene: 6. Germline CDR1 and CDR2: ENHRY and SYGVKD. This CDR3 spans 14 amino acids.

V gene TRBV5-6 combines with J gene TRBJ2-1; D is undetermined. The germline V gene has CDR1 SGHDT and CDR2 YYEEEE. This CDR3 has 15 residues. V gave up 2 bases and J gave up 0 bases, with 9 bases separating them. The CDR3 reads CASSLDPSSYNEQFF. In nucleotides, the CDR3 is TGTGCCAGCAGCTTAGACCCCAGCTCCTACAATGAGCAGTTCTTC.

The rearrangement uses TRBV11-2 and TRBJ2-3; 11 bases map to TRBD2. The CDR3 is 16 amino acids. CDR1 is SGHAT, CDR2 FQNNGV, per germline. V gave up 6 bases and J gave up 5 bases; unmatched junction bases: 10. The CDR3 here is CASSIIAGGLVDTQYF. DNA for the CDR3: TGTGCCAGCAGTATCATAGCGGGAGGGCTCGTAGATACGCAGTATTTT.

This chain joins TRBV19 and TRBJ2-1; D is perhaps TRBD1 (6 bases). Germline CDR1 and CDR2: LNHDA and SQIVND (reference sequence). The CDR3 has 14 amino acids. Trimming took 4 bases from V and 5 from J, leaving 12 bases between them. CDR3 amino acids: CASSRRDMDNEQFF. In DNA form, the CDR3 reads TGTGCCAGTAGTAGACGGGACATGGACAATGAGCAGTTCTTC.

This clonotype was observed a handful of times. This chain joins TRBV20-1 and TRBJ2-3, with 7 bases matching TRBD2. V lost 5 bases and J lost 2; bases outside the gene matches: 10. The CDR3 sequence is 15 residues long. Looked up from germline, CDR1 is DFQATT and CDR2 is SNEGSKA (reference sequence). The CDR3 coding sequence is TGCAGTGCTCCTCGTGCGGGAGAGCCCACAGATACGCAGTATTTT. This gives the protein CSAPRAGEPTDTQYF.